The 25 T cell receptor beta chains presented below share a single source sample, sequenced in a study of early T cells in non-severe SARS-CoV-2 infection (dated by TCRdb to the early 2020s). Receptor libraries were prepared by 5' RACE. The sample was run on a NextSeq 500. TCRdb reran the public reads through fastp at Q25 and MiXCR, keeping productive beta chains. CDR3 protein duplicates are merged, each entry listing the most common genes and DNA. Across this sample there are tens of thousands of distinct CDR3 sequences, with about 5.2% seen only once. 6% of the sample is held by the ten biggest clonotypes. This material consisted of whole blood, taken at baseline. All receptors derive from an adult who was a healthcare worker with PCR-confirmed SARS-CoV-2 infection or an uninfected control (not recorded which).

A few counts support this clonotype. This chain connects TRBV7-3 to TRBJ1-1, with 9 bases matching TRBD1. The germline V gene encodes CDR1 SGHTA and CDR2 FQGTGA. Trimming at V came to 5 bases and at J to 10 bases, leaving 8 bases not matched to a gene. The CDR3 is 13 amino acids. Here the CDR3 reads CASSPGTGQGAFF. The CDR3 DNA sequence: TGTGCCAGCAGCCCCGGGACAGGGCAGGGAGCTTTCTTT. The full variable domain, rest sourced from reference TRBV7-3 and TRBJ1-1, is GAGVSQTPSNKVTEKGKYVELRCDPISGHTALYWYRQSLGQGPEFLIYFQGTGAADDSGLPNDRFFAVRPEGSVSTLKIQRTERGDSAVYLCASSPGTGQGAFFGQGTRLTVV.

This clonotype was counted at least ten times. The V gene is TRBV12-5, the J gene TRBJ2-3, with no clear D. Germline-derived CDR1 and CDR2 are LGHNT and FRNRAP. V dropped 6 bases and J dropped 1 base, with 2 bases sitting between them. The CDR3 extends over 11 amino acids. The CDR3 region is CASGRTDTQYF. DNA of the CDR3: TGTGCTAGTGGACGCACAGATACGCAGTATTTT.

This clonotype has ten or more counts. The CDR3 DNA reads TGCGCCAGCAGCCAAGATTGGCCCCGGACCGAGAGTAAAGCTTTCTTT. This encodes CASSQDWPRTESKAFF. The V gene is TRBV4-1, the J gene TRBJ1-1; no definite D call. V lost 0 bases to trimming and J lost 9 bases, with 20 bases between them. Germline CDR1 MGHRA, CDR2 YSYEKL. CDR3 size: 16 residues.

This clonotype was observed at least ten times. The chain couples TRBV20-1 to TRBJ2-2; D unresolved. This CDR3 is built from 12 residues. Germline V gives CDR1 DFQATT, CDR2 SNEGSKA (reference sequence). The V end was cut by 6 bases, the J end by 5 bases, with 10 bases between. CDR3 DNA sequence: TGCAGTGCCCGTACTCGGACCGGGGAGCTGTTTTTT. It translates to CSARTRTGELFF.

Many counts were recorded for this clonotype. J is TRBJ2-1 and V is TRBV2; 10 bases are shared with TRBD2. Germline CDR1 SNHLY, CDR2 FYNNEI. The CDR3 consists of 15 residues. J was trimmed by 12 bases and V by 3 bases; bases with no gene match: 11. CDR3 nucleotide sequence: TGTGCCAGCAGTGAGGGGGCTAGCGGGAGTTCAGGGCAGTTCTTC. Its protein is CASSEGASGSSGQFF.

This clonotype showed up many times. The V and J genes are TRBV20-1 and TRBJ1-6, with D tentatively TRBD1 (6 bases). V lost 6 bases to trimming and J lost 7 bases, with 16 bases between them. Germline V gene lookup returns CDR1 DFQATT and CDR2 SNEGSKA (reference sequence). CDR3 length equals 14 residues. The DNA of the CDR3 is TGCAGTGCATTTGACAGGTGGCTAAATTCACCCCTCCACTTT. It is translated as CSAFDRWLNSPLHF.

The gene calls are TRBV19 and TRBJ1-2; D might be TRBD1 (5 bases). V dropped 2 bases and J dropped 4 bases, with 14 bases sitting between them. There are 15 residues in the CDR3. Looked up from germline, CDR1 is LNHDA and CDR2 is SQIVND (reference sequence). CDR3 DNA: TGTGCCAGTAGTATATCGGGTCGAGGGACCTATGGCTACACCTTC. Encoded protein: CASSISGRGTYGYTF.

The sample holds many counts of this clonotype. This rearrangement joins TRBV11-2 to TRBJ2-1, with TRBD2 matching over 9 bases. J was trimmed by 8 bases and V by 2 bases; bases with no gene match: 7. The CDR3 loop spans 15 amino acids. Germline CDR1 reads SGHAT; CDR2 reads FQNNGV. The CDR3 region is CASSLRSLAGYEQFF. The CDR3 coding sequence is TGTGCCAGCAGCTTAAGATCTCTAGCGGGATATGAGCAGTTCTTC.

This chain joins TRBV2 and TRBJ2-7; TRBD2 agrees at 13 bases. J was trimmed by 3 bases and V by 8 bases; bases with no gene match: 4. CDR1 and CDR2 from the germline V gene are SNHLY and FYNNEI. The length of the CDR3 is 14 residues. The CDR3 loop is CASPGLAGSYEQYF. The CDR3 bases are TGTGCCAGCCCGGGACTAGCGGGAAGCTACGAGCAGTACTTC.

This clonotype has a count of ten or more. This sequence joins TRBV29-1 and TRBJ1-1, with D unclear. Germline loops: CDR1 SQVTM, CDR2 ANQGSEA. CDR3 length: 11 amino acids. CDR3 region: CIARVRAEAFF. CDR3 DNA: TGCATTGCTAGGGTAAGGGCTGAAGCTTTCTTT.

This clonotype was seen ten or more times. The rearrangement uses TRBV5-1 and TRBJ2-5; a possible D gene is TRBD1 (7 bases). V lost 2 bases, J lost 1 base, and 12 bases lay in between. Germline CDR1 reads SGHRS; CDR2 reads YFSETQ. This CDR3 is built from 15 residues. CDR3 sequence: CASSLTQGGQETQYF. CDR3 DNA: TGCGCCAGCAGCTTAACTCAGGGGGGCCAAGAGACCCAGTACTTC.

This clonotype was seen repeatedly, ten times or more. The chain's CDR3 is CASSQVTSAGYTF. The CDR3 DNA reads as TGTGCCAGCAGCCAAGTGACGTCTGCCGGCTACACCTTC. The chain recombines TRBV3-1 with TRBJ1-2; D gene uncertain. This CDR3 contains 13 residues. V lost 1 base, J lost 8 bases, and 11 bases lay in between. Germline values: CDR1 LGHDT, CDR2 YNNKEL (reference sequence). The full variable domain, rest sourced from reference TRBV3-1 and TRBJ1-2, is DTAVSQTPKYLVTQMGNDKSIKCEQNLGHDTMYWYKQDSKKFLKIMFSYNNKELIINETVPNRFSPKSPDKAHLNLHINSLELGDSAVYFCASSQVTSAGYTFGSGTRLTVV.

This clonotype was recorded at least ten times. The chain links TRBV9 to TRBJ1-2, with D perhaps TRBD1 (5 bases). Germline V gives CDR1 SGDLS, CDR2 YYNGEE. The CDR3 length is 14 residues. V lost 7 bases and J lost 4, with 17 bases in between. Here the CDR3 reads CASSMGERGYGYTF. DNA of the CDR3: TGTGCCAGCTCAATGGGGGAAAGAGGCTATGGCTACACCTTC.

This clonotype was detected many times. The chain is built from TRBV7-2 and TRBJ2-3; D is ambiguous. Germline V gene lookup returns CDR1 SGHTA and CDR2 FQGNSA. V was shortened by 0 bases and J by 9 bases, with 7 bases between the two germline ends. The CDR3 totals 12 residues. The CDR3 DNA follows: TGTGCCAGCAGCTTAGCGCGGAACACGCAGTATTTT. As protein: CASSLARNTQYF. The full variable domain, in which reference TRBV7-2 and TRBJ2-3 provide the parts outside the CDR3, is GAGVSQSPSNKVTEKGKDVELRCDPISGHTALYWYRQSLGQGLEFLIYFQGNSAPDKSGLPSDRFSAERTGGSVSTLTIQRTQQEDSAVYLCASSLARNTQYFGPGTRLTVL.

This clonotype came up many times. The genes are TRBV19 and TRBJ2-6, with 8 bases fitting TRBD2. Per the germline V gene, CDR1 is LNHDA and CDR2 is SQIVND (reference sequence). The CDR3 sequence is 16 residues long. V shed 6 bases and J 0 bases; nucleotides not matched to a gene: 4. The CDR3 DNA follows: TGTGCCAGTAGGAGCGGGAGTTACTCTGGGGCCAACGTCCTGACTTTC. As protein: CASRSGSYSGANVLTF.

This clonotype was counted many times. This chain joins TRBV6-6 and TRBJ1-5; possibly TRBD1 for D (5 bases). This CDR3 region has 16 residues. Germline CDR1 is MNHNY and CDR2 is SVGAGI (reference sequence). Trimming removed 5 bases at V and 1 base at J, with 15 bases between. The CDR3 reads CASSPRAGTSNQPQHF. The CDR3 DNA is TGTGCCAGCAGTCCCCGGGCAGGGACCAGCAATCAGCCCCAGCATTTT.

In its sample, this clonotype was seen many times. The chain joins TRBV5-6 to TRBJ2-1; TRBD2 matches at 8 bases. The V gene's germline CDR1 is SGHDT and CDR2 YYEEEE. With V trimmed by 0 bases and J by 6 bases, 11 bases remained unmatched. The CDR3 loop spans 17 amino acids. CDR3 bases: TGTGCCAGCAGCTTGGGATCCATCGAGCGGGAGAGCAATGAGCAGTTCTTC. Its translation: CASSLGSIERESNEQFF.

This clonotype has ten or more counts. The chain links TRBV28 to TRBJ1-2; 9 nucleotides match TRBD1. The germline V gene encodes CDR1 MDHEN and CDR2 SYDVKM. The CDR3 consists of 15 residues. Trimming removed 5 bases from V and 8 bases from J; junction bases left unmatched: 12. Written as DNA, the CDR3 is TGTGCCAGCAGTCCTCCGGGACAGGGTTCGATAGGCTACACCTTC. As protein: CASSPPGQGSIGYTF.

Many counts were recorded for this clonotype. The DNA of the CDR3 is TGTGCCAGCAGCCTAGGACAGGTCTTTCCTGCTTTCTTT. Translation gives CASSLGQVFPAFF. The rearrangement uses TRBV27 and TRBJ1-1; 7 bases match TRBD1. With 6 bases clipped from V and 11 bases from J, the junction kept 12 bases outside the gene matches. The CDR3 loop spans 13 amino acids. Per germline, CDR1 MNHEY and CDR2 SMNVEV (reference sequence).

This clonotype was counted at least ten times. The chain uses TRBV20-1 and TRBJ2-1, with 7 bases matching TRBD1. The V gene end was trimmed by 3 bases and the J gene end by 4 bases; junction bases not matched to a gene: 9. Germline V gene lookup returns CDR1 DFQATT and CDR2 SNEGSKA (reference sequence). This CDR3 is 15 amino acids long. The CDR3 is CSARGRDRAYNEQFF. The CDR3 region has the DNA TGCAGTGCTAGGGGCCGGGACAGAGCATACAATGAGCAGTTCTTC.

The chain couples TRBV11-2 to TRBJ2-5; D unclear. In germline, CDR1 is SGHAT, CDR2 FQNNGV. Trimming pared 4 bases from V and 5 bases from J, leaving 5 bases between. The CDR3 has 11 residues. The CDR3, as DNA: TGTGCCAGCAGCTACGCCGAGACCCAGTACTTC. Its protein product is CASSYAETQYF. Full variable domain (rest looked up from reference TRBV11-2 and TRBJ2-5): EAGVAQSPRYKIIEKRQSVAFWCNPISGHATLYWYQQILGQGPKLLIQFQNNGVVDDSQLPKDRFSAERLKGVDSTLKIQPAKLEDSAVYLCASSYAETQYFGPGTRLLVL.

In its sample, this clonotype was seen a few times. The CDR3 DNA sequence: TGTGCCACCAGTGATCGGACAGGGTGGACCGGGGAGCTGTTTTTT. Encoded protein: CATSDRTGWTGELFF. The genes are TRBV24-1 and TRBJ2-2; 8 bases align to TRBD1. CDR1 KGHDR and CDR2 SFDVKD come from the germline V gene. CDR3 size: 15 residues. V trimming: 3 bases; J trimming: 5 bases; junction bases outside the gene matches: 4.

This clonotype was observed a few times. This chain uses TRBV21-1 with TRBJ2-1; whether TRBD1, the table's D call, matches the DNA was not checked. TRBV21-1 is annotated as a pseudogene. The CDR3 runs 17 residues. CDR3 region: CASSKAPGQGRDYEQFF. For the CDR3, the DNA is TGTGCCAGCAGCAAAGCCCCGGGACAGGGGAGGGACTATGAGCAGTTCTTC.

This clonotype was found many times. The V gene is TRBV28, the J gene TRBJ2-3; D uncertain. V gave up 3 bases and J gave up 1 base, with 8 bases separating them. This CDR3 has 14 residues. Germline-derived CDR1 and CDR2 are MDHEN and SYDVKM. CDR3 sequence: CASSFPSGTDTQYF. The CDR3 DNA reads as TGTGCCAGCAGTTTCCCAAGCGGCACAGATACGCAGTATTTT.

The rearrangement uses TRBV28 and TRBJ1-1; the match to TRBD1 covers 7 bases. Germline V gene sequence: CDR1 MDHEN, CDR2 SYDVKM. With V trimmed by 6 bases and J by 0 bases, 7 bases remained unmatched. The CDR3 spans 15 residues. The CDR3 bases are TGTGCCAGCAGACTCACGGGACAGATGAACACTGAAGCTTTCTTT. Translated: CASRLTGQMNTEAFF.